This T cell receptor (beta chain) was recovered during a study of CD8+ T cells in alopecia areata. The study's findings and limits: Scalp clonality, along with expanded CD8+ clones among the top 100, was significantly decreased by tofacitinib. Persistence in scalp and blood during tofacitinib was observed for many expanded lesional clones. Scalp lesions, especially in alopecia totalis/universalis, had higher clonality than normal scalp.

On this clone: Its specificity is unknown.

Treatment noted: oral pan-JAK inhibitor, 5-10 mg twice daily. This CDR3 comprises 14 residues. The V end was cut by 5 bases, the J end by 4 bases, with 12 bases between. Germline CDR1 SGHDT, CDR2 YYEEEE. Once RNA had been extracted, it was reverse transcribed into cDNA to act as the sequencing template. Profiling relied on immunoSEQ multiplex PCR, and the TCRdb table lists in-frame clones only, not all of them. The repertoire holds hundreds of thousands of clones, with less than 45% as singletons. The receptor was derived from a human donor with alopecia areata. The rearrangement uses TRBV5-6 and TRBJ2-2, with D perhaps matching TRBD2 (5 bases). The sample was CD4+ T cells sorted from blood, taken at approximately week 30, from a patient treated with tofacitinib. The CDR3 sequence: CASSFGLLTGELFF. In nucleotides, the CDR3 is TGTGCCAGCAGTTTTGGACTCCTCACCGGGGAGCTGTTTTTT.